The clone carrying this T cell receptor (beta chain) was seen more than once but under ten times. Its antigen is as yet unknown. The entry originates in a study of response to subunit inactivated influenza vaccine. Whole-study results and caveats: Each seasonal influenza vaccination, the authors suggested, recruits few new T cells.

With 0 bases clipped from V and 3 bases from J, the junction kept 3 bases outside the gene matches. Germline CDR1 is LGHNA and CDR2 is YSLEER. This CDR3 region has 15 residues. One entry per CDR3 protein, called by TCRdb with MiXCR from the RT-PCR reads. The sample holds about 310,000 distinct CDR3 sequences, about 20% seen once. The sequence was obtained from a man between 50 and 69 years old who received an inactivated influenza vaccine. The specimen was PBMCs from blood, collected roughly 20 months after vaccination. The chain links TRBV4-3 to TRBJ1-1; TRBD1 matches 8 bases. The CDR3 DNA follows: TGCGCCAGCAGCCAAGACGGACAGGGCCACACTGAAGCTTTCTTT. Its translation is CASSQDGQGHTEAFF.